This TCR beta chain emerged from a study of blood T cell repertoires in COVID-19. Across the study: Collection of acute and convalescent COVID-19 samples took place in the United States, Italy and Spain. T cells, B-cell-depleted T cells, or PBMCs supplied cDNA or gDNA.

The CDR3 loop spans 13 amino acids. The germline V gene encodes CDR1 SGHAT and CDR2 FQDESV (reference sequence). V shed 10 bases and J 0 bases; nucleotides not matched to a gene: 5. Original analysis: Researchers report that nucleated cell counts were estimated from reference gene primer amplification. Sequenced by immunoSEQ multiplex PCR; TCRdb stores in-frame clones only, minus some. V and J calls plus clone size are reproduced from that table; the DNA served to infer D and trimming. Of roughly 200,000 clones listed, around 82% were seen once; the top ten hold around 7.9%. The chain uses TRBV11-1 and TRBJ1-1; 7 bases are a match to TRBD1. This TCR derives from a man aged 35 to 55 with active or convalescent COVID-19. Input material: peripheral blood. CDR3 coding DNA: TGTGCCACCAAGACAGGGATGAACACTGAAGCTTTCTTT. Translated, it gives CATKTGMNTEAFF.